The source of this T cell receptor (beta chain) is a study of blood T cell repertoires in COVID-19. Turning to the study itself: Sites across the United States, Italy and Spain contributed samples from acute and convalescent COVID-19. The analysed material was cDNA or gDNA that came from T cells, B-cell-depleted T cells, or PBMCs.

Trimming took 5 bases from V and 6 from J; bases not matched to a gene: 9. Germline CDR1 MDHEN, CDR2 SYDVKM. The CDR3 has 15 amino acids. Study processing details: The assay estimated nucleated cells by amplifying reference gene primers. Libraries were prepared by immunoSEQ multiplex PCR; TCRdb keeps only in-frame clonotypes and omits some of them. V, J and clone size were drawn from that table, and D and trimming were deduced from the DNA. The repertoire holds 390,000 or so clones, with roughly 89% as singletons. The TCR comes from a woman in her 30s with active or convalescent COVID-19. The source material was peripheral blood. This chain links TRBV28 with TRBJ1-4; 7 bases line up with TRBD1. CDR3 sequence: CASSVRQGLHEKLFF. The CDR3 nucleotides read TGTGCCAGCAGTGTACGACAGGGCTTGCATGAAAAACTGTTTTTT.